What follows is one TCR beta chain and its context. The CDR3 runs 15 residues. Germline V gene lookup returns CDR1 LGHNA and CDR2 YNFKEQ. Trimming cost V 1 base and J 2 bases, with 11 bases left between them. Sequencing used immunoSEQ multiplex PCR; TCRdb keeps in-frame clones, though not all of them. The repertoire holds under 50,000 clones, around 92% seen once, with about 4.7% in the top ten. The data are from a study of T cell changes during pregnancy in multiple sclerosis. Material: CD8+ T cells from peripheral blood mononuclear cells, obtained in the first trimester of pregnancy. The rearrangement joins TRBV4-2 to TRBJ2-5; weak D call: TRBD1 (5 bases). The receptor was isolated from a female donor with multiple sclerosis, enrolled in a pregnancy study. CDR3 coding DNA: TGTGCCAGCAGCCAAGTGTCGGACATACAAGAGACCCAGTACTTC. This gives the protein CASSQVSDIQETQYF.